The subject of this entry is one TCR beta chain. Its antigen is still unknown. This specimen comes from a study of Ad26.COV2.S vaccination and SARS-CoV-2 variants. Study conclusions and caveats: Spike-specific TCR breadth ran higher among vaccine recipients than placebo recipients. Reported findings describe substantial breadth in spike-specific CD8+ and CD4+ T cell responses following vaccination.

Treatment: around 19 received Ad26.COV2.S at low or high dose, single or two shots; roughly five received placebo; per-sample allocation not given. Samples came from day 63 after the first vaccine or placebo injection. At a Boston site, the person donating was an adult of 18-55 years. The CDR3 sequence is 14 residues long. Germline V gives CDR1 MNHEY, CDR2 SVGEGT. The junction had 4 bases not matched to a gene; V was cut back by 5 bases and J by 3 bases. This table comes from immunoSEQ multiplex PCR, and its TCRdb copy is limited to in-frame clones, with some not included. The table lists about 320,000 clones, about 86% of them singletons.

The sequencing used peripheral blood, collected in a trial of Ad26.COV2.S vaccine versus placebo. The chain has TRBV6-2 or TRBV6-3 and TRBJ2-3, with 8 bases identical to TRBD2. The TCR originated in a person aged 18-60 years who received the Ad26.COV2.S COVID-19 vaccine or a placebo. CDR3 in DNA: TGTGCCAGCAGTAGCGGGGGTAGGACAGATACGCAGTATTTT. Its translation: CASSSGGRTDTQYF.